Below are 22 T cell receptor beta chains sequenced from a single sample in a study of blood T cell repertoires in COVID-19. Some clones are missing from TCRdb's copy, which holds only in-frame ones; the method was immunoSEQ multiplex PCR. The sample shows about 71,000 clones, 82% of them seen only once. Sequenced: peripheral blood. Receptors were obtained from a woman of 80 years or more with acute or convalescent COVID-19.

The J gene is TRBJ2-5, the V gene TRBV5-1; D not resolved. The CDR3 totals 14 residues. Germline V gene sequence: CDR1 SGHRS, CDR2 YFSETQ. Trimming pared 4 bases from V and 5 bases from J, leaving 15 bases between. The CDR3 DNA follows: TGCGCCAGCAGCCAATTAGAAAACGCGGAGACCCAGTACTTC. Protein sequence: CASSQLENAETQYF.

The sample holds one count of this clone. This sequence joins TRBV28 and TRBJ2-7; TRBD1 might be the D (6 bases). Germline V lookup: CDR1 MDHEN, CDR2 SYDVKM. CDR3 size: 14 residues. V was trimmed by 8 bases and J by 2 bases, leaving 16 bases between them. The CDR3 bases are TGTGCCAGCGGACTCCCGGGACAAACCTACGAGCAGTACTTC. Amino acid sequence: CASGLPGQTYEQYF.

This clone was seen a single time. This chain uses TRBV6-4 with TRBJ2-7; tentative D call: TRBD2 (6 bases). From germline, CDR1 is MRHNA and CDR2 SNTAGT. The CDR3 has 16 residues. V lost 9 bases, J lost 2 bases, and 23 bases lay in between. The CDR3 loop reads CASNPGVPFFPYEQYF. CDR3 DNA: TGTGCCAGTAATCCGGGAGTGCCATTTTTCCCCTACGAGCAGTACTTC.

The J gene is TRBJ2-3, the V gene TRBV19, with 14 bases that match TRBD2. The CDR3 spans 16 residues. In germline, CDR1 is LNHDA, CDR2 SQIVND (reference sequence). Trimming took 3 bases from V and 3 from J; bases not matched to a gene: 2. The CDR3 sequence is CASSIGLAGGTDTQYF. The CDR3 DNA follows: TGTGCCAGTAGTATTGGACTAGCGGGAGGAACAGATACGCAGTATTTT.

This sequence joins TRBV5-4 and TRBJ2-1; a weak D match, TRBD1 (5 bases). The CDR3 is made up of 15 amino acids. Per the germline V gene, CDR1 is SGHNT and CDR2 is YYREEE (reference sequence). V was clipped by 0 bases and J by 4 bases, with 11 bases between them. CDR3: CASSLARENYNEQFF. The DNA of the CDR3 is TGTGCCAGCAGCTTGGCCAGGGAAAATTACAATGAGCAGTTCTTC.

The chain employs TRBV3-1 (or the pseudogene TRBV3-2) and TRBJ1-2; perhaps TRBD1 as D (6 bases). The CDR3 is 14 amino acids. In germline, CDR1 is LGHDT, CDR2 YNNKEL (reference sequence). The germline V and J ends were trimmed by 6 bases and 3 bases, with 14 bases remaining between them. CDR3 residues: CASSLTHRDYGYTF. In nucleotides, the CDR3 is TGTGCCAGCAGTTTGACCCACAGGGACTATGGCTACACCTTC.

A remark on this clone: Distinct nucleotide sequences in the sample also encode this CDR3. The chain recombines TRBV19 with TRBJ1-1; D is possibly TRBD1 (5 bases). Trimming removed 6 bases from V and 2 bases from J, with 10 bases in between. Per germline, CDR1 LNHDA and CDR2 SQIVND (reference sequence). This CDR3 spans 13 amino acids. The CDR3 here is CASRDTLNTEAFF. CDR3 coding DNA: TGTGCCAGTAGGGACACCCTTAACACTGAAGCTTTCTTT.

V and J are TRBV15 and TRBJ1-6, with TRBD1 matching 7 bases. With 3 bases clipped from V and 0 bases from J, the junction kept 5 bases outside the gene matches. This CDR3 spans 17 amino acids. Germline loops: CDR1 LNHNV, CDR2 YYDKDF (reference sequence). The CDR3 sequence: CATSRDRLSSYNSPLHF. The CDR3 DNA sequence: TGTGCCACCAGCAGGGACAGGCTTTCCTCCTATAATTCACCCCTCCACTTT.

This chain links TRBV7-2 with TRBJ2-1; 9 positions agree with TRBD2. This CDR3 has 15 residues. The trim removed 5 bases at V and 1 base at J, leaving 3 bases unmatched. CDR1 is SGHTA and CDR2 is FQGNSA in the germline V gene. The CDR3 DNA sequence: TGTGCCAGCAGCATTAGCGGGAGTTCCTACAATGAGCAGTTCTTC. Its translation is CASSISGSSYNEQFF.

Only a few counts were recorded for this clone. V usage is TRBV11-1 and J usage is TRBJ2-2; a weak D match, TRBD2 (5 bases). Germline values: CDR1 SGHAT, CDR2 FQDESV (reference sequence). The CDR3 is 14 amino acids. Trimming took 2 bases from V and 4 from J, leaving 8 bases between them. CDR3 sequence: CASSLTRATGELFF. Here the CDR3 DNA reads TGTGCCAGCAGCTTAACGAGGGCCACCGGGGAGCTGTTTTTT.

This chain uses TRBV12-3 or TRBV12-4 with TRBJ2-7; 11 positions match TRBD1. After removal of 3 bases from V and 12 bases from J, the junction contained 4 bases not matched to a gene. This CDR3 is built from 12 residues. In DNA, the CDR3 is TGTGCCAGCAGTTTGGGACAGGGGGTGTCGTACTTC. Translated, it gives CASSLGQGVSYF.

This chain joins TRBV6-6 and TRBJ2-1; TRBD2 aligns across 8 bases. The CDR3 totals 17 residues. The germline V gene encodes CDR1 MNHNY and CDR2 SVGAGI (reference sequence). Trimming removed 5 bases from V and 7 bases from J; junction bases left unmatched: 16. CDR3 residues: CASSPPPAGAWLNEQFF. CDR3 DNA: TGTGCCAGCAGTCCCCCTCCAGCGGGAGCGTGGTTGAATGAGCAGTTCTTC.

The table lists this clone with a few counts. The rearrangement links TRBV18 to TRBJ1-2; D ambiguous. The CDR3 has 13 amino acids. Germline CDR1 is KGHSH and CDR2 is LQKENI. V shed 3 bases and J shed 6 bases, with 11 bases lying between them. The CDR3 DNA is TGTGCCAGCTCACCTCGCCAGATTGATGGCTACACCTTC. Its protein product is CASSPRQIDGYTF.

This clone was found a few times. The rearrangement joins TRBV11-2 to TRBJ2-7, with a possible D match to TRBD1 (6 bases). V lost 6 bases and J 5 bases, leaving 20 bases between the germline ends. Germline loops: CDR1 SGHAT, CDR2 FQNNGV. The CDR3 runs to 15 residues. The CDR3 loop reads CASSPAQGLQNEQYF. CDR3 coding DNA: TGTGCCAGCAGTCCCGCCCAGGGGTTGCAAAACGAGCAGTACTTC.

V usage is TRBV30 and J usage is TRBJ2-1; weak D call: TRBD2 (7 bases). The germline V and J ends were trimmed by 2 bases and 11 bases, with 13 bases remaining between them. CDR1 and CDR2 (germline): GTSNPN, SVGIG (reference sequence). The CDR3 is made up of 12 amino acids. In DNA, the CDR3 is TGTGCCTGGAGTATCGGGGGGCGAAAGCAGTTCTTC. Protein product: CAWSIGGRKQFF.

The chain uses TRBV21-1 and TRBJ1-4; the D segment call TRBD1 is taken from the table without a DNA check. TRBV21-1 is marked as a pseudogene. The CDR3 totals 15 residues. CDR3 sequence (DNA): TGTGCCAGCAGCCCTCCCAGGGCAGGGAATGAAAAACTGTTTTTT. Encoded protein: CASSPPRAGNEKLFF.

This chain links TRBV5-4 with TRBJ2-7; D might be TRBD2 (7 bases). Germline CDR1 SGHNT, CDR2 YYREEE (reference sequence). This CDR3 region has 16 residues. The ends were cut back, 0 bases at V and 0 bases at J, with 13 bases in the middle. The CDR3 coding sequence is TGTGCCAGCAGCTTGGGGGGGGGACAACACTCCTACGAGCAGTACTTC. Its protein product is CASSLGGGQHSYEQYF.

J is TRBJ2-2 and V is TRBV7-7; D possibly corresponds to TRBD1 (6 bases). Trimming left V 5 bases short and J 3 bases short, with 13 bases between. From germline, CDR1 is SSHAT and CDR2 FNYEAQ (reference sequence). This CDR3 has 15 residues. CDR3 protein: CASSRKRQDTGELFF. The CDR3 DNA is TGTGCCAGCAGCCGCAAGCGACAGGACACCGGGGAGCTGTTTTTT.

This chain links TRBV7-9 with TRBJ1-4, with D perhaps TRBD1 (5 bases). The CDR3 contains 15 residues. The V end lost 4 bases, the J end lost 4 bases, and 13 bases lay between the germline ends. Germline CDR1 SEHNR, CDR2 FQNEAQ (reference sequence). The CDR3 DNA follows: TGTGCCAGCAGCTCCTTACAGGCTCATAATGAAAAACTGTTTTTT. Its protein is CASSSLQAHNEKLFF.

CDR3 amino acids: CASSLWGARGGTDTQYF. The CDR3 DNA sequence: TGTGCCAGCAGTTTATGGGGGGCCCGGGGGGGCACAGATACGCAGTATTTT. The chain is built from TRBV27 and TRBJ2-3; D perhaps matches TRBD2 (7 bases). Germline CDR1 MNHEY, CDR2 SMNVEV (reference sequence). The CDR3 has 17 amino acids. The germline V and J ends were trimmed by 1 base and 1 base, with 15 bases remaining between them.

As regards this clone: As the CDR3 is not closed by the conserved phenylalanine or tryptophan, this likely results from a read error. Because the CDR3's place on the DNA is in doubt, the DNA is left out and the CDR3 is given as listed by TCRdb. This rearrangement joins TRBV28 to TRBJ2-7; the D call in the table, TRBD2, was not verified against the DNA. From germline, CDR1 is MDHEN and CDR2 SYDVKM. The length of the CDR3 is 9 amino acids, counting both ends. CDR3 region: CASAQRGPR.

V gene TRBV7-8 combines with J gene TRBJ2-1; a possible D gene is TRBD2 (5 bases). This CDR3 contains 13 residues. Trimming pared 2 bases from V and 5 bases from J, leaving 7 bases between. Germline lookup yields CDR1 SGHVS and CDR2 FQNEAQ. For the CDR3, the DNA is TGTGCCAGCAGCTTAAAACTAGACAATGAGCAGTTCTTC. It yields the protein CASSLKLDNEQFF.